These 2 T cell receptor beta chains were sequenced from one sample in a study of T-cell memory formation after mild COVID-19. MiXCR was run by TCRdb on the 5' RACE reads, yielding one entry per CDR3 protein. Here the sample spans approximately 440,000 distinct CDR3 sequences, about 20% being singletons. Sequencing was carried out using PBMCs or a T cell subset sorted from them (not recorded which). The receptors stem from an adult woman who had mild COVID-19 (a few samples of this study predate the infection). Cell type and time point are not known.

This chain joins TRBV27 and TRBJ1-5; D not certain. Trimming took off 5 bases at V and 7 bases at J, with 21 bases between the two ends. The CDR3 extends over 16 amino acids. Germline CDR1 is MNHEY and CDR2 is SMNVEV (reference sequence). The CDR3 region has the DNA TGTGCCAGCAGTCCACCTCCGGGAGGCGGGCGCCAGCCCCAGCATTTT. It specifies CASSPPPGGGRQPQHF.

This clonotype was found a few times. The chain employs TRBV4-3 and TRBJ2-1, with D perhaps TRBD1 or TRBD2 (5 bases each). This CDR3 contains 15 residues. V was shortened by 1 base and J by 10 bases, with 17 bases between the two germline ends. The germline gives CDR1 LGHNA, CDR2 YSLEER. Here the CDR3 DNA reads TGCGCCAGCAGCCAAGTGAAGGGGAGCGACCCAGAGCAGTTCTTC. Translating gives CASSQVKGSDPEQFF.